The rows below give T cell receptor beta chains drawn from one sample of a study of T-cell reconstitution after alpha-beta-depleted transplantation in children. MiXCR was run by TCRdb on the PCR reads, yielding one entry per CDR3 protein. This sample carries hundreds of thousands of distinct CDR3 sequences, approximately 17% of them seen once, and the ten largest clones take under 1.2%. Sequenced material: PBMCs from the stem cell graft donor, taken from the stem cell graft. Receptors were obtained from a human donor who donated a stem cell graft to a child with acute myeloid leukemia. The CDR3 runs from the conserved cysteine through the conserved F or W. The D gene is left open where the match is weak. Size tells how often a clone was seen (once, few, many) or the class of an expanded clone, and some rows leave it out.

J,size,V,D,CDR3,DNA
TRBJ1-5,few,TRBV5-1,TRBD1,CASSLTGATNQPQHF,TGCGCCAGCAGCTTGACAGGGGCCACCAATCAGCCCCAGCATTTT
TRBJ2-3,NA,TRBV28,NA,CASTLGTLESQYF,TGTGCCAGCACCCTAGGGACCTTGGAGTCGCAGTATTTT
TRBJ2-7,many,TRBV20-1,TRBD1,CSARKWDREVHEQYF,TGCAGTGCTAGAAAATGGGACAGGGAGGTCCACGAGCAGTACTTC
TRBJ2-2,NA,TRBV2,TRBD2,CASRRLAGDANTGELFF,TGTGCCAGCAGAAGACTAGCGGGGGACGCGAACACCGGGGAGCTGTTTTTT
TRBJ1-2,many,TRBV20-1,TRBD1,CSASGQGRYTF,TGCAGTGCTTCCGGACAGGGGCGGTACACCTTC
TRBJ2-7,many,TRBV29-1,NA,CSIISGSGYEQYF,TGCAGCATCATCTCCGGTAGCGGCTACGAGCAGTACTTC
TRBJ2-2,few,TRBV7-9,TRBD1,CAGDRGMITGELFF,TGTGCCGGCGACAGGGGGATGATCACCGGGGAGCTGTTTTTT
TRBJ2-3,NA,TRBV20-1,TRBD2,CSGGGLAGEPATDTQYF,TGCAGTGGGGGCGGACTAGCGGGGGAGCCTGCCACAGATACGCAGTATTTT
TRBJ2-4,many,TRBV20-1,NA,CSASPMGTGANIQYF,TGCAGTGCTAGCCCGATGGGGACTGGGGCGAACATTCAGTACTTC
TRBJ1-2,many,TRBV20-1,TRBD1,CSAPQGAVGYTF,TGCAGTGCCCCTCAGGGGGCTGTTGGCTACACCTTC
TRBJ2-2,NA,TRBV27,NA,CASSRGSNTGELFF,TGTGCCAGCAGTCGGGGGTCGAACACCGGGGAGCTGTTTTTT
TRBJ2-1,NA,TRBV5-1,TRBD2,CASSFSRAGLAGDYNEQFF,TGCGCCAGCAGCTTCTCCCGGGCCGGTCTAGCGGGGGATTACAATGAGCAGTTCTTC
TRBJ1-5,many,TRBV20-1,NA,CSARGGQGAHQPQHF,TGCAGTGCTAGGGGGGGGCAGGGTGCCCATCAGCCCCAGCATTTT
TRBJ1-5,NA,TRBV20-1,NA,CSASSPQGYSNQPQHF,TGCAGTGCTAGCTCCCCCCAGGGGTATAGCAATCAGCCCCAGCATTTT
TRBJ1-1,NA,TRBV20-1,TRBD1,CSAMTGSMNTEAFF,TGCAGTGCTATGACAGGGTCGATGAACACTGAAGCTTTCTTT
TRBJ2-7,many,TRBV6-5,NA,CASSYSPDSSYEQYF,TGTGCCAGCAGTTACTCCCCCGATAGCTCCTACGAGCAGTACTTC
TRBJ2-5,NA,TRBV20-1,TRBD2,CSAKERLAGVLYQETQYF,TGCAGTGCTAAGGAACGGCTAGCGGGGGTGCTGTACCAAGAGACCCAGTACTTC
TRBJ1-4,many,TRBV7-2,TRBD1,CASSLTGPPTNEKLFF,TGTGCCAGCAGCTTGACAGGGCCCCCAACTAATGAAAAACTGTTTTTT